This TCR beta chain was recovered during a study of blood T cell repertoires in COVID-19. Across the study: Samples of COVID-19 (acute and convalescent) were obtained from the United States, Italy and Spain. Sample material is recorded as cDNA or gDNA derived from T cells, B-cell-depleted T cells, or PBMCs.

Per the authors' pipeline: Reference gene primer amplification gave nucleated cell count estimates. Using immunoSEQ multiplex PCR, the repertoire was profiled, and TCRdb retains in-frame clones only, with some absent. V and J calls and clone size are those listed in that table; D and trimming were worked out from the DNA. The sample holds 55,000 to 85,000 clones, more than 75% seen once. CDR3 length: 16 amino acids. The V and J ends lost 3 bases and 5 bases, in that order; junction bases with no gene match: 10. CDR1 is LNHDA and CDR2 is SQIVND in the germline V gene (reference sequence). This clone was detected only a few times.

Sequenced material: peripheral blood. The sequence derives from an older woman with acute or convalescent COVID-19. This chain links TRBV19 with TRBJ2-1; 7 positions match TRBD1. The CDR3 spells CASSIYLTGRNNEQFF. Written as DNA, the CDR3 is TGTGCCAGTAGTATTTATCTGACAGGGAGAAACAATGAGCAGTTCTTC. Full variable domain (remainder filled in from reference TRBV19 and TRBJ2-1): DGGITQSPKYLFRKEGQNVTLSCEQNLNHDAMYWYRQDPGQGLRLIYYSQIVNDFQKGDIAEGYSVSREKKESFPLTVTSAQKNPTAFYLCASSIYLTGRNNEQFFGPGTRLTVL.